These 9 T cell receptor beta chains came from one sample sequenced in a study of cytomegalovirus exposure and HLA in healthy donors (dated by TCRdb to 2016 to 2017). The library came from the immunoSEQ multiplex PCR assay. A mixture of 60 forward primers for TCR Vbeta segments and 13 reverse primers for TCR Jbeta segments was used in the multiplex PCR. TCRdb re-hosts the immuneACCESS table, in-frame sequences only. Its copies lack some clones; in the studies checked, an unresolved V gene accounts for under half of them, and the cause for the rest is not known. The sample has under 200,000 clones on record, 75% to 90% of them singletons. Together, the top ten hold around 0.3% of the sample. Sequenced: PBMCs. Every receptor here comes from a woman aged 25 to 45 in good health and CMV-seronegative.

V usage is TRBV5-6 and J usage is TRBJ2-7; D may be TRBD1 (5 bases). This CDR3 is 14 amino acids long. The V end was cut by 0 bases, the J end by 2 bases, with 9 bases between. The germline V gene has CDR1 SGHDT and CDR2 YYEEEE. The CDR3 coding sequence is TGTGCCAGCAGCTTGGTACAGGTACCCTACGAGCAGTACTTC. This encodes CASSLVQVPYEQYF.

The sample holds a few counts of this clone. The chain is built from TRBV28 and TRBJ2-7; 7 bases map to TRBD1. V lost 5 bases to trimming and J lost 0 bases; unmatched junction nucleotides: 1. CDR3 size: 13 residues. CDR1 MDHEN and CDR2 SYDVKM come from the germline V gene. CDR3 in DNA: TGTGCCAGCAGTGGGACAGACTCCTACGAGCAGTACTTC. This encodes CASSGTDSYEQYF.

This clone was seen only once. The J gene is TRBJ2-3, the V gene TRBV7-9, with 7 positions matching TRBD1. V lost 5 bases to trimming and J lost 5 bases; unmatched junction nucleotides: 10. CDR1 is SEHNR, CDR2 FQNEAQ, per germline (reference sequence). There are 15 residues in the CDR3. The CDR3 sequence: CASSSWSRTGDTQYF. CDR3 DNA sequence: TGTGCCAGCAGCAGCTGGAGTCGGACAGGAGATACGCAGTATTTT.

The CDR3 nucleotides are TGTGCCAGCAGTTCCACGGCGGGGAATGAGCAGTTCTTC. This codes for CASSSTAGNEQFF. The V call is TRBV28, the J call TRBJ2-1; TRBD2 might be the D (6 bases). Germline values: CDR1 MDHEN, CDR2 SYDVKM. CDR3 length equals 13 residues. The ends were cut back, 4 bases at V and 7 bases at J, with 11 bases in the middle.

The chain combines TRBV6-1 with TRBJ1-5; TRBD1 might be the D (6 bases). The CDR3 contains 14 residues. Per the germline V gene, CDR1 is MNHNS and CDR2 is SASEGT. Between the trimmed V and J ends, which lost 3 bases and 11 bases, there was a span of 17 bases. CDR3 sequence reads: CASSDGGNREAQHF. The CDR3 DNA is TGTGCCAGCAGTGATGGGGGCAACAGAGAGGCCCAGCATTTT.

The chain carries TRBV6-1 and TRBJ1-5; TRBD1 matches at 7 bases. Trimming cost V 5 bases and J 7 bases; bases outside gene matches: 8. This CDR3 spans 14 amino acids. Germline values: CDR1 MNHNS, CDR2 SASEGT. CDR3 in amino acids: CASSSRQGGQPQHF. CDR3 sequence (DNA): TGTGCCAGCAGTTCCAGACAGGGAGGACAGCCCCAGCATTTT.

The V gene is TRBV6-5, the J gene TRBJ2-7; 8 nucleotides agree with TRBD1. The trim removed 6 bases at V and 7 bases at J, leaving 8 bases unmatched. The CDR3 is 13 amino acids. CDR1 is MNHEY, CDR2 SVGAGI, per germline. The CDR3 here is CASRETGAREQYF. CDR3 bases: TGTGCCAGCAGGGAGACAGGGGCGCGGGAGCAGTACTTC.

A few counts support this clone. The chain carries TRBV28 and TRBJ1-5; D might be TRBD1 (5 bases). CDR1 is MDHEN, CDR2 SYDVKM, per germline. V was shortened by 3 bases and J by 1 base, with 25 bases between the two germline ends. The CDR3 runs to 20 residues. Here the CDR3 reads CASSFLLSGIGRWSNQPQHF. The CDR3 DNA reads TGTGCCAGCAGTTTTTTGTTATCAGGGATAGGGCGGTGGAGCAATCAGCCCCAGCATTTT.

The V and J genes are TRBV5-1 and TRBJ2-3, with 9 bases that match TRBD1. The CDR3 is 14 residues long. Trimming at V came to 6 bases and at J to 6 bases, leaving 8 bases not matched to a gene. Germline V gene data show CDR1 as SGHRS and CDR2 as YFSETQ. The CDR3 region has the DNA TGCGCCAGCATGGGGACAGGGTATGGGGATACGCAGTATTTT. This translates into CASMGTGYGDTQYF.